This T cell receptor (beta chain) was captured by sequencing in a study of breast tumors, draining lymph nodes, adjacent tissues. Study outcomes and limitations: Most tumor T cells seemingly derive from lymph node, then expand in tumor. Data only fit, rather than demonstrated, lymph node origin of most tumor T cells. Luminal-like breast cancer showed significantly greater tumor-nontumor repertoire similarity than basal-like breast cancer did.

Breast cancer patients provided tissue from their axillary draining lymph nodes. This clonotype showed up many times. Its specificity is unknown. Using its own MiXCR run on the multiplex PCR reads, TCRdb lists one record per CDR3 protein. The top ten clones hold approximately 1.4% of a sample with fewer than 250,000 distinct CDR3 sequences, around 32% of them seen once. Material: axillary lymph node tissue. This receptor was identified in a female donor with breast cancer. Some clones in this sample may be carry-over from other donors' samples.

CDR3 nucleotide sequence: TGTGCCAGCTCACCATCGCCCAGGACCGGGGAGCTGTTTTTT. Encoded protein: CASSPSPRTGELFF. This rearrangement joins TRBV18 to TRBJ2-2; unclear D gene. V was trimmed by 2 bases and J by 5 bases, leaving 9 bases between them. Looked up from germline, CDR1 is KGHSH and CDR2 is LQKENI. The CDR3 is 14 amino acids.